The T cell receptor (beta chain) described here comes from a study of blood T cell repertoires in COVID-19. Trimming removed 1 base from V and 8 bases from J, with 12 bases in between. The germline CDR1 and CDR2 sequences are SGHAT and FQNNGV. The CDR3 length is 14 residues. Method: immunoSEQ multiplex PCR; TCRdb's copy keeps in-frame clones and lacks some. Of under 500,000 clones listed, 85% to 90% are singletons. The J gene is TRBJ2-1, the V gene TRBV11-2; perhaps TRBD2 as D (5 bases). This sequence was found in a woman aged 30 to 39 with acute or convalescent COVID-19. The sequenced sample consisted of peripheral blood. CDR3 loop: CASSLGLGGDEQFF. The CDR3 nucleotides are TGTGCCAGCAGCTTAGGCCTAGGAGGCGATGAGCAGTTCTTC.